A single sample gave rise to the 32 T cell receptor beta chains below, sequenced in a study of blood T cell repertoires in COVID-19. Sequencing used immunoSEQ multiplex PCR; TCRdb keeps in-frame clones, though not all of them. The sample carries 53,000 or so clones, approximately 82% recorded once. The specimen was peripheral blood. The receptors originated from a human donor in a cohort sampled during active COVID-19.

This clone was seen more than once but under ten times. This chain links TRBV14 with TRBJ2-7; TRBD2 is a possible D gene (6 bases). V lost 0 bases to trimming and J lost 0 bases, with 9 bases between them. Germline V gene data show CDR1 as SGHDN and CDR2 as FVKESK. The CDR3 is 15 residues long. The CDR3 protein is CASSQESGSSYEQYF. Written as DNA, the CDR3 is TGTGCCAGCAGCCAAGAATCCGGGAGCTCCTACGAGCAGTACTTC.

This sequence joins TRBV6-6 and TRBJ1-1; D remains ambiguous. This CDR3 spans 12 amino acids. V was pared by 7 bases and J by 4 bases, with 10 bases between. Germline V gene lookup returns CDR1 MNHNY and CDR2 SVGAGI (reference sequence). The CDR3 nucleotides read TGTGCCAGCAATTTAGCCGGCACTGAAGCTTTCTTT. Encoded protein: CASNLAGTEAFF.

The chain has TRBV30 and TRBJ2-3; D ambiguous. V was clipped by 5 bases and J by 0 bases, with 15 bases between them. The CDR3 is 15 amino acids. Germline CDR1 and CDR2: GTSNPN and SVGIG (reference sequence). The CDR3 region is CAWAPEVPSTDTQYF. CDR3 DNA: TGTGCCTGGGCCCCCGAGGTTCCGAGCACAGATACGCAGTATTTT.

The chain combines TRBV16 with TRBJ1-1; the D is unclear. Germline values: CDR1 KGHSY, CDR2 FQNENV. The CDR3 runs 15 residues. V gave up 4 bases and J gave up 4 bases, with 16 bases separating them. The CDR3 region has the DNA TGTGCCAGCAGCCCCGGCATGTTCGGCGGCACTGAAGCTTTCTTT. Encoded protein: CASSPGMFGGTEAFF.

The V and J genes are TRBV10-3 and TRBJ1-1; D uncertain. Germline V gene data show CDR1 as ENHRY and CDR2 as SYGVKD. Trimming removed 2 bases at V and 2 bases at J, with 6 bases between. The CDR3 is made up of 13 amino acids. This CDR3 reads CAISETENTEAFF. The CDR3 region has the DNA TGTGCCATCAGTGAGACAGAAAACACTGAAGCTTTCTTT.

The chain links TRBV6-2 or TRBV6-3 to TRBJ2-5; TRBD1 might be the D (6 bases). CDR3 size: 14 residues. Deletions cut 2 bases from V and 6 bases from J, with 13 bases between. Germline V CDR1 and CDR2: MNHEY, SVGEGT. The CDR3 region has the DNA TGTGCCAGCAGTTACCCCAGGGGAGTGAAGACCCAGTACTTC. Its translation is CASSYPRGVKTQYF.

This clone has a handful of counts. The J gene is TRBJ2-1, the V gene TRBV27; D possibly corresponds to TRBD2 (6 bases). Germline CDR1 reads MNHEY; CDR2 reads SMNVEV (reference sequence). The CDR3 sequence is 14 residues long. V lost 3 bases and J 7 bases, leaving 13 bases between the germline ends. The CDR3 sequence is CASSFGGPRNEQFF. The CDR3 DNA sequence: TGTGCCAGCAGTTTCGGGGGTCCCCGGAATGAGCAGTTCTTC.

On this clone: The junction and the germline gene differ at one end; a read error may be behind it. The rearrangement uses TRBV6-1 and TRBJ2-1, with 9 nucleotides matching TRBD2. Germline V gene sequence: CDR1 MNHNS, CDR2 SASEGT. CDR3 length equals 14 residues. This CDR3 reads CASSESMFASGVLF. For the CDR3, the DNA is TGTGCCAGCAGTGAAAGTATGTTCGCTAGCGGGGTACTCTTC.

The rearrangement joins TRBV7-8 to TRBJ1-5; weak D call: TRBD1 (5 bases). V was shortened by 4 bases and J by 5 bases, with 15 bases between the two germline ends. The CDR3 contains 15 residues. Germline V CDR1 and CDR2: SGHVS, FQNEAQ. In DNA form, the CDR3 reads TGTGCCAGCAGCTCTAATCCAGGCAGGGATCAGCCCCAGCATTTT. As protein: CASSSNPGRDQPQHF.

The chain recombines TRBV27 with TRBJ1-5, with TRBD1 matching over 8 bases. Per the germline V gene, CDR1 is MNHEY and CDR2 is SMNVEV (reference sequence). There are 12 residues in the CDR3. V was clipped by 7 bases and J by 7 bases; unmatched bases: 3. The CDR3 loop reads CASKDRGQPQHF. In nucleotides, the CDR3 is TGTGCCAGCAAAGACAGGGGACAGCCCCAGCATTTT.

This sequence joins TRBV28 and TRBJ1-1; D possibly corresponds to TRBD1 (6 bases). The length of the CDR3 is 15 residues. Germline CDR1 and CDR2: MDHEN and SYDVKM. V was clipped by 5 bases and J by 3 bases, with 16 bases between them. CDR3 nucleotides: TGTGCCAGCAGTACGGAACAGGGTTGGTACACTGAAGCTTTCTTT. Translating it yields CASSTEQGWYTEAFF.

The V gene is TRBV27, the J gene TRBJ2-5; 7 bases agree with TRBD1. The CDR3 covers 15 residues. Germline CDR1 and CDR2: MNHEY and SMNVEV (reference sequence). The V and J ends lost 5 bases and 2 bases, in that order; junction bases with no gene match: 8. The CDR3 sequence: CASSPNRGDQETQYF. The DNA of the CDR3 is TGTGCCAGCAGTCCCAACAGGGGCGATCAAGAGACCCAGTACTTC.

J is TRBJ2-4 and V is TRBV10-2; 8 nucleotides line up with TRBD2. V was clipped by 8 bases and J by 1 base; unmatched bases: 7. The germline V gene has CDR1 WSHSY and CDR2 SAAADI. The length of the CDR3 is 15 residues. The CDR3 DNA follows: TGCGCCAGCGGTAAGCGGGAGTCTGCCAAAAACATTCAGTACTTC. Translated, it gives CASGKRESAKNIQYF.

CDR3 loop: CASPRDSPSYSNQPQHF. In DNA form, the CDR3 reads TGTGCCAGCCCTCGGGACAGTCCCTCTTATAGCAATCAGCCCCAGCATTTT. The rearrangement uses TRBV18 and TRBJ1-5; 7 nucleotides align to TRBD1. In germline, CDR1 is KGHSH, CDR2 LQKENI. V trimming: 8 bases; J trimming: 0 bases; junction bases outside the gene matches: 13. This CDR3 has 17 residues. The full variable domain, with the rest looked up from reference TRBV18 and TRBJ1-5, is NAGVMQNPRHLVRRRGQEARLRCSPMKGHSHVYWYRQLPEEGLKFMVYLQKENIIDESGMPKERFSAEFPKEGPSILRIQQVVRGDSAAYFCASPRDSPSYSNQPQHFGDGTRLSIL.

The chain has TRBV15 and TRBJ2-7; TRBD2 aligns across 7 bases. V gave up 3 bases and J gave up 1 base; unmatched junction bases: 9. The germline CDR1 and CDR2 sequences are LNHNV and YYDKDF (reference sequence). This CDR3 comprises 16 residues. The CDR3 reads CATSSRRAGVSYEQYF. The CDR3 DNA sequence: TGTGCCACCAGCAGTAGACGGGCGGGGGTATCCTACGAGCAGTACTTC.

CDR3 DNA sequence: TGTGCCAGCAGCCCCCGGCGTACGGGGGTAGATACGCAGTATTTT. It yields the protein CASSPRRTGVDTQYF. The chain is built from TRBV11-3 and TRBJ2-3; D might be TRBD2 (6 bases). V was clipped by 5 bases and J by 5 bases, with 17 bases between them. CDR1 is SGHNT, CDR2 YENEEA, per germline. The CDR3 length is 15 residues.

The V gene is TRBV4-3, the J gene TRBJ2-1, with 9 bases matching TRBD2. The germline V gene has CDR1 LGHNA and CDR2 YSLEER. Trimming cost V 7 bases and J 5 bases; bases outside gene matches: 15. The CDR3 extends over 17 amino acids. The CDR3 nucleotides are TGCGCCAGCACCACTCCTAGCGGGGTTCGGAGGAACAATGAGCAGTTCTTC. Protein sequence: CASTTPSGVRRNNEQFF.

The rearrangement links TRBV18 to TRBJ1-5; possibly TRBD1 for D (5 bases). The V gene lost 7 bases and the J gene lost 6 bases, with 16 bases spanning the gap. This CDR3 is 14 amino acids long. From germline, CDR1 is KGHSH and CDR2 LQKENI. CDR3 in DNA: TGTGCCAGCTGGCGCAGGGTAGGTAGTCAGCCCCAGCATTTT. Its translation is CASWRRVGSQPQHF. Variable domain in full (rest from reference TRBV18 and TRBJ1-5): NAGVMQNPRHLVRRRGQEARLRCSPMKGHSHVYWYRQLPEEGLKFMVYLQKENIIDESGMPKERFSAEFPKEGPSILRIQQVVRGDSAAYFCASWRRVGSQPQHFGDGTRLSIL.

The rearrangement joins TRBV9 to TRBJ2-3, with 9 bases fitting TRBD2. The CDR3 sequence is 17 residues long. CDR1 is SGDLS and CDR2 is YYNGEE in the germline V gene. V lost 4 bases and J lost 2; bases outside the gene matches: 11. The CDR3 region is CASSISSSGASTDTQYF. The CDR3 DNA is TGTGCCAGCAGCATCTCCTCTAGCGGGGCATCCACAGATACGCAGTATTTT.

This chain connects TRBV4-3 to TRBJ2-1, with 8 bases identical to TRBD2. Germline assignment: CDR1 LGHNA and CDR2 YSLEER. CDR3 size: 17 residues. J lost 6 bases, V lost 1 base, and 11 bases had no gene match. The CDR3 here is CASSQGGGGGLLNEQFF. CDR3 nucleotide sequence: TGCGCCAGCAGCCAAGGAGGAGGCGGGGGGCTGCTCAATGAGCAGTTCTTC.

The rearrangement links TRBV12-3 or TRBV12-4 to TRBJ1-1, with D uncertain. CDR3 length: 13 residues. Trimming removed 10 bases at V and 3 bases at J, with 15 bases between. The CDR3 DNA follows: TGTGCCACCCATCTAGGTTACTACACTGAAGCTTTCTTT. Its translation: CATHLGYYTEAFF.

This CDR3 is CATSPAGGWDTQYF. The CDR3 DNA reads TGTGCCACCAGCCCTGCGGGGGGGTGGGATACGCAGTATTTT. The chain joins TRBV15 to TRBJ2-3; TRBD2 matches 9 bases. V gave up 5 bases and J gave up 6 bases; unmatched junction bases: 6. The germline gives CDR1 LNHNV, CDR2 YYDKDF (reference sequence). The CDR3 loop spans 14 amino acids.

The chain is built from TRBV12-3 or TRBV12-4 and TRBJ2-1; TRBD2 is a possible D gene (7 bases). The CDR3 covers 12 residues. V lost 7 bases to trimming and J lost 9 bases, with 13 bases between them. CDR3 sequence reads: CASTAGASEQFF. The CDR3 region has the DNA TGTGCCAGCACCGCGGGGGCAAGTGAGCAGTTCTTC.

The chain uses TRBV28 and TRBJ2-7; TRBD2 matches at 9 bases. In germline, CDR1 is MDHEN, CDR2 SYDVKM. J gave up 4 bases and V 8 bases, and 9 bases lay outside the gene matches. The CDR3 runs 14 residues. CDR3: CASYAGGPRYEQYF. The CDR3, as DNA: TGTGCCAGCTACGCGGGAGGGCCTCGGTACGAGCAGTACTTC.

Only a few counts were recorded for this clone. This rearrangement joins TRBV2 to TRBJ2-3; 8 bases are shared with TRBD2. After removal of 4 bases from V and 11 bases from J, the junction contained 11 bases not matched to a gene. The CDR3 spans 14 residues. Germline values: CDR1 SNHLY, CDR2 FYNNEI. The CDR3 loop reads CASSAAGGAFKQYF. The CDR3 DNA reads as TGTGCCAGCAGTGCGGCGGGAGGCGCATTTAAGCAGTATTTT.

The V call is TRBV4-2, the J call TRBJ2-3; D is possibly TRBD2 (5 bases). Germline CDR1 and CDR2: LGHNA and YNFKEQ. The CDR3 has 15 amino acids. Trimming cost V 2 bases and J 5 bases, with 14 bases left between them. This chain's CDR3 is CASSQRNGVEDTQYF. CDR3 DNA sequence: TGTGCCAGCAGCCAACGGAACGGGGTGGAAGATACGCAGTATTTT.

The chain couples TRBV19 to TRBJ1-4; D is unclear. V gave up 3 bases and J gave up 0 bases, with 14 bases separating them. Germline V CDR1 and CDR2: LNHDA, SQIVND (reference sequence). CDR3 length: 17 residues. The CDR3 DNA reads as TGTGCCAGTAGTATGGATTTCGGGTTTGCAACTAATGAAAAACTGTTTTTT. The encoded protein is CASSMDFGFATNEKLFF.

The chain recombines TRBV27 with TRBJ1-4, with D unclear. Per germline, CDR1 MNHEY and CDR2 SMNVEV (reference sequence). V lost 3 bases and J 1 base, leaving 12 bases between the germline ends. This CDR3 contains 16 residues. CDR3 amino acids: CASSFLGVGTNEKLFF. The CDR3 DNA sequence: TGTGCCAGCAGTTTTTTGGGAGTAGGAACTAATGAAAAACTGTTTTTT.

This chain links TRBV18 with TRBJ2-7; no firm D call. The germline CDR1 and CDR2 sequences are KGHSH and LQKENI. V lost 2 bases and J 3 bases, leaving 5 bases between the germline ends. CDR3 length equals 12 residues. The CDR3 region is CASSPAGYEQYF. In DNA form, the CDR3 reads TGTGCCAGCTCACCAGCAGGCTACGAGCAGTACTTC. The variable domain in full, completed from reference TRBV18 and TRBJ2-7, reads NAGVMQNPRHLVRRRGQEARLRCSPMKGHSHVYWYRQLPEEGLKFMVYLQKENIIDESGMPKERFSAEFPKEGPSILRIQQVVRGDSAAYFCASSPAGYEQYFGPGTRLTVT.

The V call is TRBV7-8, the J call TRBJ2-1; 7 bases agree with TRBD1. The CDR3 is 13 amino acids. Germline V CDR1 and CDR2: SGHVS, FQNEAQ. V shed 5 bases and J 7 bases; nucleotides not matched to a gene: 5. The CDR3 reads CASSGDSQNEQFF. The CDR3 nucleotides read TGTGCCAGCAGCGGGGACAGCCAGAATGAGCAGTTCTTC.

This clone was detected once. Other DNA sequences within the sample encode an identical CDR3. The DNA of the CDR3 is TGTGCCAGTAGGACATCTGGAAACACCATATATTTT. Translation gives CASRTSGNTIYF. J is TRBJ1-3 and V is TRBV19; D gene ambiguous. Trimming took 6 bases from V and 1 from J, leaving 4 bases between them. The CDR3 is 12 amino acids. In germline, CDR1 is LNHDA, CDR2 SQIVND (reference sequence).

In its sample, this clone was seen a few times. The CDR3 sequence: CASSERTAHYNEQFF. The CDR3 region has the DNA TGTGCCAGCAGCGAGCGGACAGCGCACTACAATGAGCAGTTCTTC. The gene calls are TRBV6-6 and TRBJ2-1; D is possibly TRBD1 (6 bases). Between the trimmed V and J ends, which lost 6 bases and 3 bases, there was a span of 15 bases. This CDR3 region has 15 residues. Germline V gene data show CDR1 as MNHNY and CDR2 as SVGAGI (reference sequence).